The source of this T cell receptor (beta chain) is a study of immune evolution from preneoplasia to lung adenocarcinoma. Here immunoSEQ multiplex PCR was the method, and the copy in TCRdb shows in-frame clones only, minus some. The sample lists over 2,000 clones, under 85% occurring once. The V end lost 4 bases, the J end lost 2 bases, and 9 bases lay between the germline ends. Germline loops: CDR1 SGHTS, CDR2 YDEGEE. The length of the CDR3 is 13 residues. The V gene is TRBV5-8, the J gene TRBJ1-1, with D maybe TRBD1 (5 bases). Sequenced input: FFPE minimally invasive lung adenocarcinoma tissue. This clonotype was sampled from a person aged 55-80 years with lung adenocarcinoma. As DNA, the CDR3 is TGTGCCAGCAGCGAGGGGTATAACACTGAAGCTTTCTTT. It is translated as CASSEGYNTEAFF.